A selection of T cell receptor beta chains follows, all from one sample in a study of blood T cell repertoires in COVID-19. The assay was immunoSEQ multiplex PCR, and TCRdb's table has in-frame clones only and misses some. The top ten hold roughly 7.9% of the sample, which has approximately 33,000 clones, approximately 91% seen once. The sequenced sample consisted of peripheral blood. Receptor source: a man aged 55 to 70 with COVID-19, enrolled during active disease. The CDR3 runs from the conserved cysteine through the conserved F or W. The D gene is left open where the match is weak. Some rows mark clone size as missing; the rest say once, few, many or name a class of expanded clone.

V gene	clone size	D gene	CDR3 length	J gene	CDR3 protein	CDR3 DNA
TRBV19	.	TRBD1	16	TRBJ1-4	CASSISWAGGNEKLFF	TGTGCCAGTAGTATAAGTTGGGCAGGGGGGAATGAAAAACTGTTTTTT
TRBV7-8	.	.	17	TRBJ1-5	CASSLRGGGAGNQPQHF	TGTGCCAGCAGCTTAAGGGGCGGGGGCGCGGGCAATCAGCCCCAGCATTTT
TRBV29-1	once	.	15	TRBJ2-7	CSVEKWSLAGYEQYF	TGCAGCGTTGAAAAGTGGTCCCTTGCGGGCTACGAGCAGTACTTC
TRBV4-3	few	.	16	TRBJ2-7	CASSQDWTLSSYEQYF	TGCGCCAGCAGCCAAGATTGGACACTTTCCTCCTACGAGCAGTACTTC
TRBV30	.	TRBD1	15	TRBJ2-3	CAWSVGTGSTDTQYF	TGTGCCTGGAGTGTAGGGACAGGGTCCACAGATACGCAGTATTTT
TRBV13	.	TRBD2	15	TRBJ2-1	CASSPAGGEASEQFF	TGTGCCAGCAGCCCCGCGGGAGGGGAGGCGAGTGAGCAGTTCTTC
TRBV10-1	few	TRBD1	13	TRBJ1-1	CASRGQGETEAFF	TGCGCCAGCAGGGGACAGGGGGAAACTGAAGCTTTCTTT
TRBV11-2	medium-sized	TRBD1	13	TRBJ1-1	CASSSSRDRDAFF	TGTGCCAGCAGCTCAAGCCGGGACAGGGATGCTTTCTTT
TRBV4-2	.	.	15	TRBJ1-6	CASSQPQGDNSPLHF	TGTGCCAGCAGCCAACCACAGGGAGATAATTCACCCCTCCACTTT
TRBV10-3	.	TRBD2	18	TRBJ2-1	CAISDGLAGERLYNEQFF	TGTGCCATCAGTGACGGACTAGCGGGAGAGCGGCTCTACAATGAGCAGTTCTTC
TRBV6-5	.	TRBD1	13	TRBJ1-6	CATKDRGNSPLHF	TGTGCCACCAAAGACAGGGGCAATTCACCCCTCCACTTT
TRBV7-9	.	TRBD1	14	TRBJ2-1	CASSQDRDYNEQFF	TGTGCCAGCAGCCAGGACAGGGACTACAATGAGCAGTTCTTC
TRBV5-1	.	.	16	TRBJ2-2	CASSFPGNLNTGELFF	TGCGCCAGCAGCTTCCCGGGAAACCTTAACACCGGGGAGCTGTTTTTT
TRBV11-2	.	.	16	TRBJ2-2	CASSPIATELTGELFF	TGTGCCAGCAGCCCCATTGCGACAGAACTCACCGGGGAGCTGTTTTTT
TRBV28	.	.	15	TRBJ2-1	CASSSPRGGAGIQFF	TGTGCCAGCAGTTCCCCGCGAGGCGGCGCCGGGATTCAGTTCTTC
TRBV7-6	.	TRBD1	14	TRBJ1-1	CASSSRQGTAEAFF	TGTGCCAGCAGCAGCCGACAGGGCACCGCTGAAGCTTTCTTT
TRBV6-5	.	.	14	TRBJ2-1	CASSYTPRRGEQFF	TGTGCCAGCAGTTATACTCCCCGACGGGGTGAGCAGTTCTTC
TRBV4-1	.	.	15	TRBJ1-1	CASSQEVQMNTEAFF	TGCGCCAGCAGCCAAGAGGTTCAGATGAACACTGAAGCTTTCTTT
TRBV5-8	.	.	12	TRBJ1-5	CASRGLGQPQHF	TGTGCCAGCAGGGGTTTGGGCCAGCCCCAGCATTTT
TRBV27	once	.	17	TRBJ2-3	CASSIPPTQGFTDTQYF	TGTGCCAGCAGTATACCCCCCACACAGGGTTTTACAGATACGCAGTATTTT
TRBV11-3	.	.	14	TRBJ1-1	CASSLPAENTEAFF	TGTGCCAGCAGCTTACCAGCGGAAAACACTGAAGCTTTCTTT
TRBV30	.	.	14	TRBJ2-1	CAWSVGGPYNEQFF	TGTGCCTGGAGTGTCGGCGGTCCCTACAATGAGCAGTTCTTC
TRBV2	once	TRBD2	15	TRBJ2-7	CASSSPGLGGYEQYF	TGTGCCAGCAGCTCCCCGGGACTAGGGGGCTACGAGCAGTACTTC
TRBV10-1	.	.	14	TRBJ1-4	CASSGYLLSEKLFF	TGCGCCAGCAGTGGGTATCTACTAAGTGAAAAACTGTTTTTT
TRBV9	.	.	15	TRBJ2-7	CASSVVVGGDYEQYF	TGTGCCAGCAGCGTAGTGGTGGGAGGTGACTACGAGCAGTACTTC
TRBV6-4	.	.	14	TRBJ1-2	CASSQRQGGDGYTF	TGTGCCAGCAGCCAGAGGCAGGGCGGTGATGGCTACACCTTC
TRBV27	.	TRBD1	16	TRBJ1-2	CASSALQGAQNYGYTF	TGTGCCAGCAGCGCCCTACAGGGGGCGCAAAACTATGGCTACACCTTC
TRBV29-1	.	TRBD1	14	TRBJ1-2	CSVGAGGMNYGYTF	TGCAGCGTTGGTGCAGGGGGCATGAACTATGGCTACACCTTC
TRBV18	.	TRBD1	14	TRBJ1-2	CASSPGTVNYGYTF	TGTGCCAGCTCACCCGGGACAGTAAACTATGGCTACACCTTC
TRBV4-2	.	.	14	TRBJ2-1	CASSQDRASAEQFF	TGTGCCAGCAGCCAAGATCGTGCGAGCGCTGAGCAGTTCTTC
TRBV7-9	.	TRBD1	15	TRBJ2-7	CASSSWTGRTYEQYF	TGTGCCAGCAGCTCCTGGACAGGAAGGACCTACGAGCAGTACTTC
TRBV21-1	once	.	22	TRBJ2-4	CASSRHNPGTSGTRLAKNIQYF	TGTGCCAGCAGCAGGCACAACCCAGGTACTAGCGGCACGCGTTTAGCCAAAAACATTCAGTACTTC
TRBV25-1	.	.	14	TRBJ2-3	CASSEEGARDTQYF	TGTGCCAGCAGTGAGGAGGGGGCAAGGGATACGCAGTATTTT